These 23 T cell receptor beta chains share one sample of origin, sequenced in a study of T-cell memory formation after mild COVID-19. MiXCR, run by TCRdb on the 5' RACE reads, gives a single entry per CDR3 protein. The sample contains 350,000 to 400,000 distinct CDR3 sequences, around a fifth of which appear only once. The sample consisted of PBMCs or a T cell subset sorted from them (not recorded which). These receptors all come from an adult woman who had mild COVID-19 (a few samples of this study predate the infection). Cell type and time point are not known.

In its sample, this clonotype was seen a few times. The gene calls are TRBV12-3 or TRBV12-4 and TRBJ1-3; D possibly corresponds to TRBD1 (6 bases). Trimming pared 5 bases from V and 3 bases from J, leaving 11 bases between. This CDR3 region has 14 residues. As DNA, the CDR3 is TGTGCCAGCAGTCCGAGGGGGTTTGGAAACACCATATATTTT. The encoded protein is CASSPRGFGNTIYF.

The chain is built from TRBV11-2 and TRBJ2-5; the match to TRBD2 covers 11 bases. The CDR3 has 17 amino acids. The J segment lost 7 bases and the V segment lost 4 bases, leaving 14 bases of the junction unmatched. The germline CDR1 and CDR2 sequences are SGHAT and FQNNGV. The CDR3 protein is CASSSLSGGALWGTQYF. The CDR3 nucleotides read TGTGCCAGCAGCTCCCTTAGCGGGGGGGCTCTGTGGGGGACCCAGTACTTC.

In this sample, this clonotype turned up many times. CDR3 bases: TGTGCCATCAGTGAGCCACAGCGGGGCGATACGCAGTATTTT. This codes for CAISEPQRGDTQYF. This chain links TRBV10-3 with TRBJ2-3; 7 bases align to TRBD2. CDR1 and CDR2 (germline): ENHRY, SYGVKD. This CDR3 region has 14 residues. The V gene end was trimmed by 2 bases and the J gene end by 6 bases; junction bases not matched to a gene: 5.

The chain's CDR3 is CASSLTGVNEQFF. In nucleotides, the CDR3 is TGTGCCAGCAGCCTGACAGGGGTTAATGAGCAGTTCTTC. This chain uses TRBV11-2 with TRBJ2-1; 8 nucleotides align to TRBD1. Per germline, CDR1 SGHAT and CDR2 FQNNGV. Trimming took 5 bases from V and 7 from J; bases not matched to a gene: 4. The CDR3 is 13 residues long. Complete variable domain (other parts from reference TRBV11-2 and TRBJ2-1): EAGVAQSPRYKIIEKRQSVAFWCNPISGHATLYWYQQILGQGPKLLIQFQNNGVVDDSQLPKDRFSAERLKGVDSTLKIQPAKLEDSAVYLCASSLTGVNEQFFGPGTRLTVL.

This clonotype was seen only a few times. The V and J genes are TRBV15 and TRBJ2-5; D call uncertain. The V end lost 4 bases, the J end lost 4 bases, and 13 bases lay between the germline ends. Germline V gene lookup returns CDR1 LNHNV and CDR2 YYDKDF (reference sequence). This CDR3 has 14 amino acids. In nucleotides, the CDR3 is TGTGCCACCAGCACGCGACTCCCCGGAGAGACCCAGTACTTC. Encoded protein: CATSTRLPGETQYF.

The CDR3: CASSPQEGGPDNEQFF. CDR3 nucleotides: TGTGCCAGCAGCCCGCAAGAGGGAGGGCCCGACAATGAGCAGTTCTTC. J is TRBJ2-1 and V is TRBV4-2, with 7 bases fitting TRBD2. In germline, CDR1 is LGHNA, CDR2 YNFKEQ. The CDR3 extends over 16 amino acids. V shed 4 bases and J 5 bases; nucleotides not matched to a gene: 11.

The genes are TRBV3-1 and TRBJ1-2; D is unresolved. V was clipped by 1 base and J by 4 bases, with 7 bases between them. CDR3 length: 13 residues. Germline V gene sequence: CDR1 LGHDT, CDR2 YNNKEL (reference sequence). In nucleotides, the CDR3 is TGTGCCAGCAGCCAAGTAATGGGCTATGGCTACACCTTC. This translates into CASSQVMGYGYTF. The full variable domain, with the rest looked up from reference TRBV3-1 and TRBJ1-2, is DTAVSQTPKYLVTQMGNDKSIKCEQNLGHDTMYWYKQDSKKFLKIMFSYNNKELIINETVPNRFSPKSPDKAHLNLHINSLELGDSAVYFCASSQVMGYGYTFGSGTRLTVV.

The CDR3 is CASSLAPDSGALYEKKLFF. CDR3 nucleotide sequence: TGTGCCAGCAGCTTAGCCCCTGATTCAGGGGCCCTTTATGAAAAAAAACTGTTTTTT. The genes are TRBV7-6 and TRBJ1-4, with D possibly matching TRBD1 (6 bases). There are 19 residues in the CDR3. Germline-derived CDR1 and CDR2 are SGHVS and FNYEAQ. The V end lost 0 bases, the J end lost 9 bases, and 26 bases lay between the germline ends. The variable domain in full, with the rest retrieved from reference TRBV7-6 and TRBJ1-4, is GAGVSQSPRYKVTKRGQDVALRCDPISGHVSLYWYRQALGQGPEFLTYFNYEAQQDKSGLPNDRFSAERPEGSISTLTIQRTEQRDSAMYRCASSLAPDSGALYEKKLFFGSGTQLSVL.

V usage is TRBV5-5 and J usage is TRBJ1-1, with D possibly TRBD1 on 6 matching bases. V was trimmed by 4 bases and J by 4 bases, leaving 11 bases between them. Per germline, CDR1 SGHKS and CDR2 YYEKEE (reference sequence). CDR3 length: 13 residues. The CDR3 DNA sequence: TGTGCCAGCAGCAAGGACAGTTTCACTGAAGCTTTCTTT. Its translation: CASSKDSFTEAFF.

This clonotype has just a few counts. V usage is TRBV6-5 and J usage is TRBJ2-1; TRBD2 matches 11 bases. V trimming: 0 bases; J trimming: 8 bases; junction bases outside the gene matches: 3. Germline loops: CDR1 MNHEY, CDR2 SVGAGI. The CDR3 length is 15 residues. CDR3 in DNA: TGTGCCAGCAGTTACTCGATAGCGGGAGGGCATGAGCAGTTCTTC. This codes for CASSYSIAGGHEQFF.

This clonotype was seen only a few times. The chain links TRBV10-3 to TRBJ2-3; tentatively, D is TRBD1 (5 bases). Germline V lookup: CDR1 ENHRY, CDR2 SYGVKD. The V and J ends lost 3 bases and 2 bases respectively, with 15 bases between them. The CDR3 contains 16 residues. CDR3 bases: TGTGCCATCAGTGAAAGTCAGGGCCCCACCACAGATACGCAGTATTTT. Residues: CAISESQGPTTDTQYF.

This clonotype came up a few times. The V and J genes are TRBV7-9 and TRBJ2-2; 7 nucleotides agree with TRBD2. Unmatched junction bases numbered 3, after V lost 5 bases and J lost 3 bases. Germline CDR1 and CDR2: SEHNR and FQNEAQ (reference sequence). The CDR3 contains 14 residues. This CDR3 reads CASSPRGDTGELFF. The CDR3 coding sequence is TGTGCCAGCAGCCCACGGGGGGACACCGGGGAGCTGTTTTTT.

This clonotype was picked up a small number of times. The chain carries TRBV4-1 and TRBJ2-1; tentatively, D is TRBD1 or TRBD2 (7 bases each). V lost 1 base and J lost 4, with 14 bases in between. Germline V lookup: CDR1 MGHRA, CDR2 YSYEKL. The CDR3 has 16 residues. The CDR3 DNA is TGCGCCAGCAGCCAAGGGGAGGGACAGTATTACAATGAGCAGTTCTTC. Translated: CASSQGEGQYYNEQFF.

This clonotype has just a few counts. The chain uses TRBV4-1 and TRBJ2-7, with TRBD1 as a possible D gene (6 bases). V lost 0 bases and J lost 1, with 10 bases in between. The CDR3 spans 15 residues. Germline V gene data show CDR1 as MGHRA and CDR2 as YSYEKL. The CDR3 region is CASSQDGDNSYEQYF. CDR3 nucleotides: TGCGCCAGCAGCCAAGATGGGGACAATTCCTACGAGCAGTACTTC.

The sample holds one count of this clonotype. An end of the junction differs from the germline gene, which may be a read error. CDR3 protein: CASRSISPGTQGTQYF. Here the CDR3 DNA reads TGTGCCAGCAGATCGATTTCGCCGGGGACCCAAGGGACCCAGTACTTC. The rearrangement links TRBV11-2 to TRBJ2-5, with D perhaps matching TRBD1 or TRBD2 (5 bases each). CDR1 SGHAT and CDR2 FQNNGV come from the germline V gene. This CDR3 spans 16 amino acids. Full variable domain (outside the CDR3, taken from reference TRBV11-2 and TRBJ2-5): EAGVAQSPRYKIIEKRQSVAFWCNPISGHATLYWYQQILGQGPKLLIQFQNNGVVDDSQLPKDRFSAERLKGVDSTLKIQPAKLEDSAVYLCASRSISPGTQGTQYFGPGTRLLVL.

This clonotype came up a few times. This rearrangement joins TRBV5-1 to TRBJ1-1; tentative D call: TRBD1 (5 bases). The V gene lost 3 bases and the J gene lost 4 bases, with 16 bases spanning the gap. In germline, CDR1 is SGHRS, CDR2 YFSETQ. The CDR3 covers 15 residues. The DNA of the CDR3 is TGCGCCAGCAGCTATCTTCCCAGGGAGACCACTGAAGCTTTCTTT. The encoded protein is CASSYLPRETTEAFF.

The chain recombines TRBV10-3 with TRBJ1-6, with a tentative D call TRBD1 (6 bases). Looked up from germline, CDR1 is ENHRY and CDR2 is SYGVKD. The CDR3 loop spans 14 amino acids. The ends were cut back, 0 bases at V and 9 bases at J, with 9 bases in the middle. The CDR3 loop reads CAISESGAGSPLHF. The CDR3, as DNA: TGTGCCATCAGTGAGTCGGGGGCGGGTTCACCCCTCCACTTT.

This clonotype was detected a few times. V and J are TRBV16 and TRBJ1-3, with a weak D call TRBD1 (5 bases). The V and J ends lost 2 bases and 2 bases respectively, with 10 bases between them. The CDR3 runs to 15 residues. The germline gives CDR1 KGHSY, CDR2 FQNENV. The CDR3 DNA reads TGTGCCAGCAGCCAAGTCTTGACAGCTGGAAACACCATATATTTT. Amino acid sequence: CASSQVLTAGNTIYF. Variable domain in full (rest from reference TRBV16 and TRBJ1-3): GEEVAQTPKHLVRGEGQKAKLYCAPIKGHSYVFWYQQVLKNEFKFLISFQNENVFDETGMPKERFSAKCLPNSPCSLEIQATKLEDSAVYFCASSQVLTAGNTIYFGEGSWLTVV.

The chain links TRBV6-1 to TRBJ2-7, with 7 bases aligning to TRBD1. Trimming cost V 4 bases and J 2 bases; bases outside gene matches: 5. Per the germline V gene, CDR1 is MNHNS and CDR2 is SASEGT. CDR3 length: 14 residues. This chain's CDR3 is CASSAGTETYEQYF. CDR3 bases: TGTGCCAGCAGTGCCGGGACAGAGACCTACGAGCAGTACTTC.

This clonotype turned up a few times. V usage is TRBV4-1 and J usage is TRBJ1-2, with TRBD1 as a possible D gene (6 bases). CDR1 and CDR2 (germline): MGHRA, YSYEKL. Between the trimmed V and J ends, which lost 1 base and 3 bases, there was a span of 12 bases. This CDR3 is built from 15 residues. DNA of the CDR3: TGCGCCAGCAGCCAAGTTCAGGGGTCCGACTATGGCTACACCTTC. It encodes CASSQVQGSDYGYTF.

This clonotype has a handful of counts. J is TRBJ1-4 and V is TRBV18, with D unclear. CDR3 length: 14 amino acids. V gave up 3 bases and J gave up 5 bases, with 10 bases separating them. Looked up from germline, CDR1 is KGHSH and CDR2 is LQKENI. The CDR3 loop reads CASSPAVSNEKLFF. CDR3 sequence (DNA): TGTGCCAGCTCACCCGCAGTCTCAAATGAAAAACTGTTTTTT.

This clonotype was seen a few times. The chain uses TRBV5-1 and TRBJ2-3; D gene uncertain. Germline CDR1 and CDR2: SGHRS and YFSETQ. V gave up 3 bases and J gave up 0 bases, with 14 bases separating them. The CDR3 length is 16 residues. Written as DNA, the CDR3 is TGCGCCAGCAGCTCCCCATTGGGGTCTAGCACAGATACGCAGTATTTT. Protein: CASSSPLGSSTDTQYF.

This clonotype was seen more than once but under ten times. The rearrangement joins TRBV7-2 to TRBJ2-3; TRBD2 matches at 14 bases. V was pared by 1 base and J by 0 bases, with 3 bases of the junction left unmatched. The germline V gene encodes CDR1 SGHTA and CDR2 FQGNSA. CDR3 length equals 18 residues. CDR3 loop: CASSLGLAGGSSTDTQYF. The CDR3 DNA sequence: TGTGCCAGCAGCTTAGGACTAGCGGGGGGGTCTAGCACAGATACGCAGTATTTT.